Listed here is a single T cell receptor (beta chain). Germline values: CDR1 MGHRA, CDR2 YSYEKL. This CDR3 has 13 amino acids. The V end lost 2 bases, the J end lost 12 bases, and 16 bases lay between the germline ends. The repertoire was sequenced with immunoSEQ multiplex PCR; TCRdb's copy has only in-frame clones and lacks some. The sample lists about 160,000 clones, about 94% occurring once. The data were taken from a study of control samples from healthy donors and cancer patients. The clonotype was recovered from a woman between 40 and 50 years old in good health. V and J are TRBV4-1 and TRBJ1-1, with a tentative D call TRBD1 (6 bases). Sample: blood. The CDR3 sequence: CASSQYQGYVTFF. CDR3 sequence (DNA): TGCGCCAGCAGCCAATATCAGGGGTACGTAACTTTCTTT.